This is a list of T cell receptor beta chains from one sample in a study of blood T cell repertoires in COVID-19. Generated by immunoSEQ multiplex PCR, the TCRdb table keeps only in-frame clones and is missing some. The table shows some 150,000 clones, with about 79% occurring only once. Sequencing used peripheral blood. These receptors came from a woman aged 50 to 65 in a cohort sampled during active or convalescent COVID-19. Both conserved end residues are part of each CDR3.

j_call v_call cdr3_aa
TRBJ1-1 TRBV2 CASRGAVSTEAFF
TRBJ1-3 TRBV10-3 CAISEPLTGAGNTIYF
TRBJ2-2 TRBV7-2 CASSLTGQATGELFF
TRBJ1-3 TRBV6-5 CASNRDGLNTIYF
TRBJ2-1 TRBV5-1 CASSNGAQGNEQFF
TRBJ1-2 TRBV12-3/TRBV12-4 CASSLTRDYGYTF
TRBJ2-3 TRBV5-6 CASSLVADTQYF
TRBJ2-1 TRBV4-1 CASRQGSSYNEQFF
TRBJ1-1 TRBV7-2 CASSLTPEVTEAFF
TRBJ1-1 TRBV5-1 CASSLEQGGTEAFF
TRBJ2-7 TRBV27 CASSPRGGYEQYF
TRBJ2-3 TRBV7-2 CASSSVIADTQYF
TRBJ2-5 TRBV6-5 CASQGLAGKETQYF
TRBJ2-2 TRBV19 CASSIAASGGVGELFF
TRBJ2-5 TRBV24-1 CATSDLGQAGETQYF
TRBJ2-3 TRBV6-2/TRBV6-3 CASSPDLGTDTQYF
TRBJ2-7 TRBV20-1 CSASYEGSYEQYF
TRBJ2-1 TRBV21-1 CASSGTSGGPNNEQFF
TRBJ1-1 TRBV7-8 CASSLGSWAGQTEAFF
TRBJ2-1 TRBV10-3 CAISDYRGSDEQFF
TRBJ1-4 TRBV15 CATARGQGTEKLFF
TRBJ2-7 TRBV29-1 CSVEGQGAHEQYF
TRBJ2-7 TRBV24-1 CATRPVRRDYEQYF
TRBJ2-1 TRBV3-1/TRBV3-2 CASSLALLIARDNEQFF
TRBJ2-2 TRBV7-6 CASSLRTDNTGELFF
TRBJ2-3 TRBV11-3 CASSLGQGADTQYF
TRBJ2-5 TRBV9 CASSVGSSGGPGGTQYF
TRBJ2-4 TRBV12-3/TRBV12-4 CASSPGTPDIQYF
TRBJ1-3 TRBV5-8 CASSLGTGAGNTIYF
TRBJ2-5 TRBV5-1 CASSFSGVGETQYF
TRBJ1-2 TRBV15 CATSRRNTGTVNYGYTF
TRBJ1-1 TRBV6-1 CASSDSRNTEAFF
TRBJ1-4 TRBV2 CASSPGTAPEKLFF
TRBJ2-3 TRBV4-2 CASSQDRDGGADTQYF
TRBJ1-1 TRBV2 CASSVRESGTEAFF
TRBJ1-5 TRBV2 CASRVGGQSNQPQHF
TRBJ2-7 TRBV7-2 CASSFQRNGVYEQYF
TRBJ2-7 TRBV30 CAWKVGTGWTYEQYF
TRBJ1-1 TRBV2 CATLWSRQGTIEAFF
TRBJ1-2 TRBV7-2 CASSPRIGDFYGYTF